Shown below are 16 T cell receptor beta chains from a single sample sequenced in a study of regulatory T cells in long-lasting Graves disease. With iRepertoire HTBI primers and Arm-PCR of CDR3 regions, TCR beta libraries were built. TCRdb reprocessed the multiplex PCR reads with MiXCR, giving one entry per CDR3 protein. This sample yields 550,000 to 700,000 distinct CDR3 sequences, of which around 16% are seen a single time; around 13% belongs to the top ten. The time point denotes: newly diagnosed GD, antithyroid drugs for less than 3 months. The TCR library was prepared using RNA isolated from PBMCs. These same records also appear under a second study, on T cells in Graves' hyperthyroidism and ophthalmopathy.

Sample: peripheral blood mononuclear cells (PBMCs), taken at new diagnosis, from a patient treated with antithyroid drugs. The receptors derive from a young man with Graves disease.

The chain carries TRBV18 and TRBJ1-4, with D possibly matching TRBD1 (5 bases). CDR1 is KGHSH and CDR2 is LQKENI in the germline V gene. This CDR3 has 14 residues. V was trimmed by 6 bases and J by 4 bases, leaving 12 bases between them. This CDR3 reads CASSRGTFNEKLFF. The CDR3 nucleotides read TGTGCCAGCTCGCGCGGGACGTTTAATGAAAAACTGTTTTTT.

The chain uses TRBV5-1 and TRBJ1-1; no definite D call. Germline CDR1 SGHRS, CDR2 YFSETQ. The CDR3 loop spans 15 amino acids. The germline V and J ends were trimmed by 5 bases and 1 base, with 15 bases remaining between them. The CDR3: CASSLGERSNTEAFF. The CDR3 DNA is TGCGCCAGCAGTCTCGGGGAAAGGTCGAACACTGAAGCTTTCTTT.

The table lists this clonotype with many counts. V is TRBV3-1 and J is TRBJ1-1, with D possibly being TRBD1 (5 bases). This CDR3 has 14 amino acids. V lost 4 bases and J lost 2, with 11 bases in between. Germline V gene lookup returns CDR1 LGHDT and CDR2 YNNKEL (reference sequence). The CDR3 protein is CASSRGTINTEAFF. CDR3 sequence (DNA): TGTGCCAGCAGCCGTGGGACGATAAACACTGAAGCTTTCTTT.

This clonotype was seen only a few times. This chain joins TRBV29-1 and TRBJ2-1; D unresolved. V was cut by 4 bases and J by 6 bases, with 7 bases left in between. Germline V lookup: CDR1 SQVTM, CDR2 ANQGSEA. CDR3 length: 11 residues. This CDR3 reads CSVALSNEQFF. The CDR3 coding sequence is TGCAGCGTTGCCCTATCCAATGAGCAGTTCTTC.

The table lists this clonotype with a few counts. This may be a read error, as it is one base from a much larger clone. The J gene is TRBJ2-7, the V gene TRBV2; D is undetermined. The CDR3 runs 11 residues. CDR1 and CDR2 from the germline V gene are SNHLY and FYNNEI. Deletions cut 7 bases from V and 7 bases from J, with 11 bases between. This chain's CDR3 is CASTEATEQYF. DNA for the CDR3: TGTGCCAGCACCGAAGCGACGGAGCAGTACTTC. The full variable domain, its missing parts supplied by reference TRBV2 and TRBJ2-7, is EPEVTQTPSHQVTQMGQEVILRCVPISNHLYFYWYRQILGQKVEFLVSFYNNEISEKSEIFDDQFSVERPDGSNFTLKIRSTKLEDSAMYFCASTEATEQYFGPGTRLTVT.

CDR3 region: CASSGEGNNYGYTF. As DNA, the CDR3 is TGTGCCAGCAGTGGGGAGGGAAACAACTATGGCTACACCTTC. The rearrangement links TRBV2 to TRBJ1-2, with no clear D. Between the trimmed V and J ends, which lost 4 bases and 2 bases, there was a span of 11 bases. Germline V gene sequence: CDR1 SNHLY, CDR2 FYNNEI. CDR3 length: 14 amino acids.

This clonotype has ten or more counts. This sequence joins TRBV11-2 and TRBJ2-3, with D perhaps given as TRBD1 or TRBD2 (5 bases each). CDR1 and CDR2 (germline): SGHAT, FQNNGV. The ends were cut back, 2 bases at V and 2 bases at J, with 14 bases in the middle. The CDR3 spans 16 residues. CDR3 amino acids: CASSLLRDAPTDTQYF. Here the CDR3 DNA reads TGTGCCAGCAGCTTATTAAGGGACGCACCCACAGATACGCAGTATTTT.

This clonotype appeared many times. The V gene is TRBV18, the J gene TRBJ2-7; weak D call: TRBD1 (5 bases). The length of the CDR3 is 13 residues. Trimming took 4 bases from V and 5 from J, leaving 12 bases between them. CDR1 and CDR2 from the germline V gene are KGHSH and LQKENI. The CDR3 nucleotides are TGTGCCAGCTCACTGGGGCGAAAAAACGAGCAGTACTTC. This codes for CASSLGRKNEQYF. The full variable domain, rest sourced from reference TRBV18 and TRBJ2-7, is NAGVMQNPRHLVRRRGQEARLRCSPMKGHSHVYWYRQLPEEGLKFMVYLQKENIIDESGMPKERFSAEFPKEGPSILRIQQVVRGDSAAYFCASSLGRKNEQYFGPGTRLTVT.

This clonotype was seen a handful of times. This CDR3 reads CASSLAQGGGYNEQFF. The CDR3 bases are TGTGCCAGCAGCTTAGCGCAAGGGGGGGGCTACAATGAGCAGTTCTTC. The rearrangement uses TRBV7-9 and TRBJ2-1, with D possibly TRBD2 on 7 matching bases. There are 16 residues in the CDR3. Germline V gives CDR1 SEHNR, CDR2 FQNEAQ (reference sequence). V was clipped by 0 bases and J by 3 bases, with 12 bases between them.

The V call is TRBV7-6, the J call TRBJ2-7; D tentatively reads TRBD1 or TRBD2 (5 bases each). The V gene lost 0 bases and the J gene lost 7 bases, with 13 bases spanning the gap. The germline CDR1 and CDR2 sequences are SGHVS and FNYEAQ. CDR3 length: 14 residues. The CDR3 protein is CASSLAGARGEQYF. The DNA for the CDR3 is TGTGCCAGCAGCTTAGCCGGGGCAAGGGGAGAGCAGTACTTC.

Only a few counts were recorded for this clonotype. The chain couples TRBV29-1 to TRBJ2-5; D may be TRBD1 (5 bases). Trimming took off 4 bases at V and 0 bases at J, with 9 bases between the two ends. This CDR3 is 13 amino acids long. Germline CDR1 and CDR2: SQVTM and ANQGSEA. In DNA form, the CDR3 reads TGCAGCGTTGTAATCAGGGACCAAGAGACCCAGTACTTC. Its translation: CSVVIRDQETQYF.

This clonotype has more than one count but fewer than ten. The chain links TRBV13 to TRBJ1-5, with D possibly being TRBD1 (5 bases). CDR3 length: 14 residues. Trimming removed 5 bases at V and 3 bases at J, with 11 bases between. Germline CDR1 reads PRHDT; CDR2 reads FYEKMQ (reference sequence). CDR3 in amino acids: CASSIQGDNQPQHF. The CDR3 DNA follows: TGTGCCAGCAGCATTCAGGGTGACAATCAGCCCCAGCATTTT.

The chain couples TRBV7-8 to TRBJ2-6; 9 nucleotides align to TRBD1. The CDR3 extends over 20 amino acids. From germline, CDR1 is SGHVS and CDR2 FQNEAQ. Losses at the gene ends were 4 bases for V and 3 bases for J; bases not matched to a gene: 16. The DNA of the CDR3 is TGTGCCAGCAGCTACACATCCGGGACAGGGCAATTTAGTGGGGCCAACGTCCTGACTTTC. Encoded protein: CASSYTSGTGQFSGANVLTF.

This clonotype was seen repeatedly, ten times or more. V is TRBV12-3 or TRBV12-4 and J is TRBJ2-6; no definite D call. V was trimmed by 2 bases and J by 0 bases, leaving 8 bases between them. The CDR3 runs 16 residues. CDR3 nucleotide sequence: TGTGCCAGCAGTTTACCGGCCAGCTCTGGGGCCAACGTCCTGACTTTC. Translating it yields CASSLPASSGANVLTF.

This clonotype appeared many times. The chain employs TRBV2 and TRBJ2-1; 13 nucleotides align to TRBD2. V was clipped by 6 bases and J by 15 bases; unmatched bases: 14. The CDR3 contains 15 residues. From germline, CDR1 is SNHLY and CDR2 FYNNEI. CDR3: CASRGGGLAGVRGFF. In DNA, the CDR3 is TGTGCCAGCAGGGGGGGTGGACTAGCGGGAGTAAGGGGGTTCTTC.

In this sample, this clonotype turned up many times. Written as DNA, the CDR3 is TGTGCCAGCAGTTTACCGGGAGGGCCGTACAATGAGCAGTTCTTC. Encoded protein: CASSLPGGPYNEQFF. V is TRBV28 and J is TRBJ2-1; TRBD2 matches 8 bases. This CDR3 contains 15 residues. The germline V gene encodes CDR1 MDHEN and CDR2 SYDVKM. Germline trimming cut 2 bases from V and 4 bases from J; bases unmatched to any gene: 4.